Listed below are T cell receptor beta chains from one sample, sequenced in a study of regulatory T cells in long-lasting Graves disease. TCRdb recomputed calls from the multiplex PCR reads with MiXCR, one row per CDR3 protein. This sample has about 530,000 distinct CDR3 sequences, with more than 15% found just once. In addition, the sample was reused for a study of T cells in Graves' hyperthyroidism and ophthalmopathy.

The source was peripheral blood mononuclear cells (PBMCs), collected at new diagnosis, from a patient treated with antithyroid drugs. These receptor sequences come from a woman aged 40 to 65 with Graves disease. Each CDR3 is given with its conserved first and last residue. Fields, in order: clone size, D gene, V gene, J gene, CDR3 DNA, CDR3 protein. D genes are given only for firm matches. Rows may omit the clone size; those that give it use once, few, many or a size class.

size: .; D: TRBD1; V: TRBV19; J: TRBJ2-3; DNA: TGTGCCAGTAGTACCGCAGGACAGGGGAAAGATACGCAGTATTTT; CDR3: CASSTAGQGKDTQYF
size: few; D: TRBD1; V: TRBV2; J: TRBJ1-6; DNA: TGTGCCAGCAGCGGACAGGTTTTTAATTCACCCCTCCACTTT; CDR3: CASSGQVFNSPLHF
size: many; D: .; V: TRBV11-3; J: TRBJ1-1; DNA: TGTGCCAGCAGCTTCGGGGGGGGAGATTTGAACACTGAAGCTTTCTTT; CDR3: CASSFGGGDLNTEAFF
size: .; D: TRBD1; V: TRBV19; J: TRBJ2-6; DNA: TGTGCCAGTACCCCGGGACAGACCTACTCTGGGGCCAACGTCCTGACTTTC; CDR3: CASTPGQTYSGANVLTF
size: .; D: .; V: TRBV18; J: TRBJ1-6; DNA: TGTGCCAGCTCACCAGTGACAGAGTATTCACCCCTCCACTTT; CDR3: CASSPVTEYSPLHF
size: few; D: .; V: TRBV28; J: TRBJ2-1; DNA: TGTGCCAGCGGGACGGGGGACAACAATGAGCAGTTCTTC; CDR3: CASGTGDNNEQFF
size: many; D: TRBD2; V: TRBV5-1; J: TRBJ2-3; DNA: TGCGCCAGTGGGGGGGGAGCTCTCACAGATACGCAGTATTTT; CDR3: CASGGGALTDTQYF
size: many; D: .; V: TRBV28; J: TRBJ1-6; DNA: TGTGCCAGCAGGCTTAATTCACCCCTCCACTTT; CDR3: CASRLNSPLHF
size: .; D: .; V: TRBV5-1; J: TRBJ2-7; DNA: TGCGCCAGCAGCTTGGGCGGGCAGGGTCCCTACGAGCAGTACTTC; CDR3: CASSLGGQGPYEQYF
size: few; D: .; V: TRBV12-5; J: TRBJ1-6; DNA: TGTGCTAGTGGATCTCTCGGCGGATCACCCCTCCACTTT; CDR3: CASGSLGGSPLHF
size: many; D: .; V: TRBV2; J: TRBJ2-5; DNA: TGTGCCAGCAGTCCGGGACCTTACCGAGAGACCCAGTACTTC; CDR3: CASSPGPYRETQYF
size: many; D: .; V: TRBV28; J: TRBJ1-5; DNA: TGTGCCAGCAGTTTAGTTTCTTTAGCAAATCAGCCCCAGCATTTT; CDR3: CASSLVSLANQPQHF
size: many; D: TRBD2; V: TRBV11-2; J: TRBJ2-5; DNA: TGTGCCAGCAGCTCGAGCCTAGCGGGAACAAGGACGGAGACCCAGTACTTC; CDR3: CASSSSLAGTRTETQYF
size: many; D: .; V: TRBV11-2; J: TRBJ2-7; DNA: TGTGCCAGCAGCTGGGGGACCCAAGAGTACGAGCAGTACTTC; CDR3: CASSWGTQEYEQYF
size: many; D: .; V: TRBV2; J: TRBJ2-2; DNA: TGTGCCAGCGGAAGATCCAAGGGGACCGGGGAGCTGTTTTTT; CDR3: CASGRSKGTGELFF
size: many; D: .; V: TRBV18; J: TRBJ1-6; DNA: TGTGCCAGCTCAACGGCGAATTCACCCCTCCACTTT; CDR3: CASSTANSPLHF
size: many; D: .; V: TRBV12-3/TRBV12-4; J: TRBJ2-3; DNA: TGTGCCAGCAGTCAGTCTTTCGGTGCAGATACGCAGTATTTT; CDR3: CASSQSFGADTQYF
size: .; D: .; V: TRBV19; J: TRBJ1-1; DNA: TGTGCCTCTTTTTTGTACACTGAAGCTTTCTTT; CDR3: CASFLYTEAFF
size: .; D: .; V: TRBV18; J: TRBJ1-5; DNA: TGTGCCAGCTCTTCGTCGGGAGGTCTTAATCAGCCCCAGCATTTT; CDR3: CASSSSGGLNQPQHF
size: few; D: .; V: TRBV20-1; J: TRBJ1-1; DNA: TGCAGTGCTAGTGACAGGAGTAGGATTGAAGCTTTCTTT; CDR3: CSASDRSRIEAFF
size: .; D: TRBD2; V: TRBV7-9; J: TRBJ2-1; DNA: TGTGCCAGCAGCCCCGAGACTAGCGCGCCACGCCAGTTCTTC; CDR3: CASSPETSAPRQFF